This TCR beta chain was obtained from a study of cytomegalovirus exposure and HLA in healthy donors. General study points: Excluded were some V segments that proved indistinguishable, including TRBV6-2 and TRBV6-3. Using the classifier, cytomegalovirus status was reportedly diagnosed with high specificity and sensitivity.

The CDR3 consists of 17 residues. Germline loops: CDR1 SGHTA, CDR2 FQGTGA. J was trimmed by 5 bases and V by 5 bases; bases with no gene match: 9. With respect to this clone: Its antigen remains unidentified.

The PCR was carried out with 60 Vbeta primers and 13 Jbeta primers. Method: immunoSEQ multiplex PCR; TCRdb's copy keeps in-frame clones and lacks some. The sample yields 100,000 or so clones, about 80% seen once. The clonotype originates from a man aged 25-40 years in good health and CMV-seropositive. The sample was PBMCs. V is TRBV7-3 and J is TRBJ1-6; 10 bases map to TRBD1. CDR3: CASSTRDRGYHNSPLHF. In DNA, the CDR3 is TGTGCCAGCAGCACCAGGGACAGGGGATACCATAATTCACCCCTCCACTTT.